This T cell receptor beta chain is from a study of T-cell reconstitution after alpha-beta-depleted transplantation in children. Researchers prepared the TCRbeta library using unique molecular identifiers, the study reports. TCRdb re-analysed the PCR reads in MiXCR, keeping a single row per CDR3 protein. The repertoire holds hundreds of thousands of distinct CDR3 sequences, with 16% as singletons. Study outcomes and limitations: By one year post-transplant, T-cell counts and diversity largely arose from T cells that were newly produced. The study traced high day-60 TCRbeta diversity in some patients to surviving recipient T cells and thymic progenitors. About two months after transplant, alpha-beta T cells reportedly came from several hundred expanded graft clones.

Turning to this clonotype: As yet, its antigen is unknown.

Between the trimmed V and J ends, which lost 0 bases and 3 bases, there was a span of 10 bases. CDR3 length: 15 amino acids. Germline assignment: CDR1 WNHNN and CDR2 SYGVQD (reference sequence). This TCR was recovered from a boy under two years old who had a stem cell transplant for Wiskott-Aldrich syndrome, so the T cells may come from the graft donor. This specimen consisted of PBMCs, mostly from graft donor cells, obtained 360 days after TCRalphabeta/CD19-depleted stem cell transplant. V usage is TRBV10-1 and J usage is TRBJ2-3; D gene ambiguous. The CDR3 region is CASSESRGLTDTQYF. The CDR3 bases are TGCGCCAGCAGTGAGTCGAGAGGTTTAACAGATACGCAGTATTTT.